Detailed here is one TCR beta chain. TCRdb's table, derived via immunoSEQ multiplex PCR, lists solely in-frame clones and lacks some. The data contain about 170,000 clones, about 90% of them singletons. These data come from a study of blood T cell repertoires in COVID-19. Study in general: Whether acute or convalescent, the COVID-19 samples came from the United States, Italy and Spain.

Enrolled during active infection, Seattle patients were then followed longitudinally. CDR1 is SNHLY, CDR2 FYNNEI, per germline. The CDR3 is 15 amino acids. V was clipped by 4 bases and J by 7 bases; unmatched bases: 7. Sequencing was done on a sample of peripheral blood. The chain recombines TRBV2 with TRBJ2-1; 10 nucleotides agree with TRBD2. This clonotype was sampled from a man younger than 40 with COVID-19, enrolled during active disease. The CDR3 DNA reads as TGTGCCAGCAGTGGCGGGCTAGCGGGGGAGAATGAGCAGTTCTTC. Amino acid sequence: CASSGGLAGENEQFF. Together with reference TRBV2 and TRBJ2-1, the CDR3 gives the full variable domain: EPEVTQTPSHQVTQMGQEVILRCVPISNHLYFYWYRQILGQKVEFLVSFYNNEISEKSEIFDDQFSVERPDGSNFTLKIRSTKLEDSAMYFCASSGGLAGENEQFFGPGTRLTVL.